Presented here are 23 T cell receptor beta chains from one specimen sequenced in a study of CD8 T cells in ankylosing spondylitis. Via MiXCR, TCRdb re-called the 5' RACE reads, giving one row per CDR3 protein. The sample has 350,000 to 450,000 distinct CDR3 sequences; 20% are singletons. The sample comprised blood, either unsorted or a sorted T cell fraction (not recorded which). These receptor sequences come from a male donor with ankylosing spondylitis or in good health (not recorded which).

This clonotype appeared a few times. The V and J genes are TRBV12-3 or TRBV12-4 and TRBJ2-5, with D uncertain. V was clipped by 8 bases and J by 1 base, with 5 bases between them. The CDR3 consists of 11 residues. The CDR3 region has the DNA TGTGCCAGCGGGTTCCAAGAGACCCAGTACTTC. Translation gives CASGFQETQYF.

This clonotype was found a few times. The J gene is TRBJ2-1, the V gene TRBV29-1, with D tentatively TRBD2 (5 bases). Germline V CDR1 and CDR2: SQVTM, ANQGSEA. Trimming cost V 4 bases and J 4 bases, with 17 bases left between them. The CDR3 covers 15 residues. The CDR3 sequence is CSVGAEGPLYNEQFF. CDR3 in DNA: TGCAGCGTTGGGGCCGAGGGCCCCCTTTACAATGAGCAGTTCTTC.

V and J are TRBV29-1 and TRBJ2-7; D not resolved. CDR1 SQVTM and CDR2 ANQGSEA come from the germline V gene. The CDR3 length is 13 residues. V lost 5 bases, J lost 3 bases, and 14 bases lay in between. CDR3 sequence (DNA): TGCAGCGTTACTTGGCCCCTAGGCTACGAGCAGTACTTC. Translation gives CSVTWPLGYEQYF.

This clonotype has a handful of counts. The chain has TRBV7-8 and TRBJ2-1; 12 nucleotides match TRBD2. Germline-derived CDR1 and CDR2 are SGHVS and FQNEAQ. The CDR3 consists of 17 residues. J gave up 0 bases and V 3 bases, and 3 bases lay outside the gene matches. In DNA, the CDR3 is TGTGCCAGCAGCTTCGGACTAGCGGGGATCTCCTACAATGAGCAGTTCTTC. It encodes CASSFGLAGISYNEQFF.

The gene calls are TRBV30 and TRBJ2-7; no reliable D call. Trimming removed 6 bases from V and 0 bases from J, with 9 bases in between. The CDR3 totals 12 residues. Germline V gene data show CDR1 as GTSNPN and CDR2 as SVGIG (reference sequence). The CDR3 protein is CACNQDSYEQYF. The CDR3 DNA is TGTGCCTGTAACCAGGACTCCTACGAGCAGTACTTC.

This CDR3 reads CSASGQGLYEQYF. The CDR3 bases are TGCAGTGCTAGTGGACAGGGGTTGTACGAGCAGTACTTC. This sequence joins TRBV20-1 and TRBJ2-7, with 9 bases aligning to TRBD1. CDR1 and CDR2 from the germline V gene are DFQATT and SNEGSKA (reference sequence). The CDR3 is 13 amino acids. Germline trimming cut 3 bases from V and 4 bases from J; bases unmatched to any gene: 4.

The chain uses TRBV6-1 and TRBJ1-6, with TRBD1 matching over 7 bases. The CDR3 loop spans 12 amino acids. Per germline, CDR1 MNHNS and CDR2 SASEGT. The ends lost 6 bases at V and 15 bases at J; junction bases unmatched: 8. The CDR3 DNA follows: TGTGCCAGCAGGAAGACAGGGAAAGGCCTCCACTTT. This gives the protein CASRKTGKGLHF.

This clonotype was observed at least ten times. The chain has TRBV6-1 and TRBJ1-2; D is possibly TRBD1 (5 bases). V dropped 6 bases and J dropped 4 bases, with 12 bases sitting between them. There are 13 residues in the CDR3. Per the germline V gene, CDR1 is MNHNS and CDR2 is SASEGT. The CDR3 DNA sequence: TGTGCCAGCAGCTCGGGCGGGGGCTATGGCTACACCTTC. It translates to CASSSGGGYGYTF.

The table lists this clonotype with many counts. The CDR3 loop reads CASSLNGLVYEQYF. For the CDR3, the DNA is TGTGCCAGCAGCCTTAACGGGTTGGTCTACGAGCAGTACTTC. The chain joins TRBV12-3 or TRBV12-4 to TRBJ2-7, with D uncertain. This CDR3 spans 14 amino acids. V gave up 6 bases and J gave up 3 bases, with 15 bases separating them.

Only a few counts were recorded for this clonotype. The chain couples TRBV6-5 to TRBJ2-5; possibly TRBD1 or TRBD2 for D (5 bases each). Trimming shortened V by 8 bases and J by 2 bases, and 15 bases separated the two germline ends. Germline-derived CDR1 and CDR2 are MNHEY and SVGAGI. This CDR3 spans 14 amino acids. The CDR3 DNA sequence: TGTGCCAGCGGTACTTTGGGGGAGCAAGAGACCCAGTACTTC. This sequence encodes CASGTLGEQETQYF.

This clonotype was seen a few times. DNA for the CDR3: TGTGCCAGCAGCTTATATAGCGGTCCCTACGAGCAGTACTTC. The encoded protein is CASSLYSGPYEQYF. This sequence joins TRBV11-2 and TRBJ2-7, with D perhaps TRBD2 (6 bases). The germline gives CDR1 SGHAT, CDR2 FQNNGV. Trimming shortened V by 2 bases and J by 2 bases, and 10 bases separated the two germline ends. This CDR3 spans 14 amino acids.

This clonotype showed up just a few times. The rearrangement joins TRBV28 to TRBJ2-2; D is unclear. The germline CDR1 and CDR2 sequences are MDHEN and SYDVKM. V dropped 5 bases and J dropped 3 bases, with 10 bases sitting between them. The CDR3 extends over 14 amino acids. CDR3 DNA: TGTGCCAGCAGTACTGTCACAGACACCGGGGAGCTGTTTTTT. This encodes CASSTVTDTGELFF.

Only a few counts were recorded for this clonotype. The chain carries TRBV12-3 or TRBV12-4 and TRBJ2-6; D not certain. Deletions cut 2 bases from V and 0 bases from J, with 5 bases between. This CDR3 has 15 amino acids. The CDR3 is CASSLYSSGANVLTF. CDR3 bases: TGTGCCAGCAGTTTATATTCCTCTGGGGCCAACGTCCTGACTTTC.

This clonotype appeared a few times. CDR3 in amino acids: CASTPLAGNTDTQYF. The CDR3 region has the DNA TGTGCCAGCACCCCCCTAGCGGGGAACACAGATACGCAGTATTTT. The chain recombines TRBV27 with TRBJ2-3; 9 bases agree with TRBD2. Germline CDR1 reads MNHEY; CDR2 reads SMNVEV (reference sequence). This CDR3 is 15 amino acids long. The V segment lost 7 bases and the J segment 2 bases; nucleotides outside the gene matches: 7.

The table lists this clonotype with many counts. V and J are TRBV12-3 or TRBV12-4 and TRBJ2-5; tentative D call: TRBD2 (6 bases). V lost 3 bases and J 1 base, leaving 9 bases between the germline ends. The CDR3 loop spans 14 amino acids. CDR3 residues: CASSFGSPQETQYF. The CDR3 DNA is TGTGCCAGCAGTTTCGGGAGCCCCCAAGAGACCCAGTACTTC.

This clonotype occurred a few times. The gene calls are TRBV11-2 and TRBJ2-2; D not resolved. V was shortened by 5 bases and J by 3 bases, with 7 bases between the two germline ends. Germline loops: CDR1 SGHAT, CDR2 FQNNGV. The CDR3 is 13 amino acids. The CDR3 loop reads CASSDKYTGELFF. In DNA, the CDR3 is TGTGCCAGCAGCGACAAATACACCGGGGAGCTGTTTTTT.

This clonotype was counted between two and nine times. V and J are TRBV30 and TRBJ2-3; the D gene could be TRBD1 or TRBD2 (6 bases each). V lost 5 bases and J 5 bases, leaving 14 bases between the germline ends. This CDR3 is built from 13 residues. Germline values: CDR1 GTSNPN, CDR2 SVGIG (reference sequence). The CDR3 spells CAWYDGGLDTQYF. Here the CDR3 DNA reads TGTGCCTGGTACGACGGGGGCCTAGATACGCAGTATTTT.

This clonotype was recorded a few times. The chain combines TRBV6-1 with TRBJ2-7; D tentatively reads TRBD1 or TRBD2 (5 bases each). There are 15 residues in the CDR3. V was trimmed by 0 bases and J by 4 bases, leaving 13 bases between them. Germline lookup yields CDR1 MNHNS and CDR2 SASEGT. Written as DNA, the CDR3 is TGTGCCAGCAGTGAAGCGGCCGGGGCTTTATACGAGCAGTACTTC. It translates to CASSEAAGALYEQYF.

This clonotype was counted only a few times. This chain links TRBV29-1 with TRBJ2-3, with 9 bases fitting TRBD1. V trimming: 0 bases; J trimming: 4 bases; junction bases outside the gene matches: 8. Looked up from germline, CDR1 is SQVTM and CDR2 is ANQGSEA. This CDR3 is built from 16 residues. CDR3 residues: CSVEEADRGPADTQYF. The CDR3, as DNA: TGCAGCGTTGAAGAGGCGGACAGGGGACCCGCAGATACGCAGTATTTT.

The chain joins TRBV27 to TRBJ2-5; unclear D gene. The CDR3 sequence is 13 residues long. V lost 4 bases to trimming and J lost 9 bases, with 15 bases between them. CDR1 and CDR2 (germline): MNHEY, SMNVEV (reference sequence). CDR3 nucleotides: TGTGCCAGCAGTTATGGACCAGATAAGGCCCAGTACTTC. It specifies CASSYGPDKAQYF.

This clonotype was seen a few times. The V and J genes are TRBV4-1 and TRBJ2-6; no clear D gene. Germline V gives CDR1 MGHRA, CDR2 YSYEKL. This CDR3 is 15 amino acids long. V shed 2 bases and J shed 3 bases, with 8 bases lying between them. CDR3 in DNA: TGCGCCAGCAGCCAATCCTCAGGTGGGGCCAACGTCCTGACTTTC. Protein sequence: CASSQSSGGANVLTF.

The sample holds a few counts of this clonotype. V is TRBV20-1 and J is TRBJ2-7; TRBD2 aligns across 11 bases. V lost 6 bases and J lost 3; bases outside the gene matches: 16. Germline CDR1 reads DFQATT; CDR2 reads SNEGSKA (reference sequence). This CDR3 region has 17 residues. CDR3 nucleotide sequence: TGCAGTGCCAAATCAACTAGCGGGGGCAAAACCCTCTACGAGCAGTACTTC. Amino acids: CSAKSTSGGKTLYEQYF.

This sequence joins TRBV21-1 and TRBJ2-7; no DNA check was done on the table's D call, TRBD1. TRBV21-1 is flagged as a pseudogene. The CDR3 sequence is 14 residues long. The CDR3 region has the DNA TGTGCCAGCAGCCAGACAGGGGTCGGTTACGAGCAGTACTTC. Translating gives CASSQTGVGYEQYF.